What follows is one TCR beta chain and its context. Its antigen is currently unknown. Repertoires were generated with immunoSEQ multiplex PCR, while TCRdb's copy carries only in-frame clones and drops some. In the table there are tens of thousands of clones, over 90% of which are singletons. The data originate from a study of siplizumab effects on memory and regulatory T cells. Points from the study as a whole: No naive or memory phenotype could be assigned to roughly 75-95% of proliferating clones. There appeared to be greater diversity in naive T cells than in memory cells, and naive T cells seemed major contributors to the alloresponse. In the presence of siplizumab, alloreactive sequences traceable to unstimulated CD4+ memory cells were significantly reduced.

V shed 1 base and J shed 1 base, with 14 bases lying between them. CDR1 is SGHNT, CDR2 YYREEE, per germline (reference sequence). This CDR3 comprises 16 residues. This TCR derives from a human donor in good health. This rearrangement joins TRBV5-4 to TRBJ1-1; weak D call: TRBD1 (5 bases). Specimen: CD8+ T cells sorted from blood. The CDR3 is CASSLFKGRANTEAFF. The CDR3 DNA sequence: TGTGCCAGCAGCTTGTTCAAGGGGAGGGCGAACACTGAAGCTTTCTTT.